The clone carrying this T cell receptor (beta chain) was detected many times. Its cognate antigen is unknown. The length of the CDR3 is 13 residues. Germline V gene sequence: CDR1 DFQATT, CDR2 SNEGSKA (reference sequence). Trimming took 3 bases from V and 0 from J, leaving 8 bases between them. These data come from a study of glioma-infiltrating T cells. Overall study findings and caveats: Above-expected tissue-blood divergence occurred in all gliomas, most in low-grade ones. CDR3 overlap between tissue and blood was very small.

TCR alpha and beta CDR3 regions were amplified from RNA using iRepertoire nested multiplex PCR. Tissue mRNA or PBMC total RNA, about 90-450 ng, went into one-step reverse transcription and amplification. TCRdb processed the multiplex PCR reads anew with MiXCR; each CDR3 protein has one entry. The data contain under 150,000 distinct CDR3 sequences, around a quarter of them seen just once; the ten biggest clones take up around 28%. The sequenced material came from glioma tissue, nonneoplastic brain tissue, or PBMCs (not recorded which). The chain couples TRBV20-1 to TRBJ1-1; D not resolved. The TCR was taken from a human donor with low-grade glioma or glioblastoma, undergoing nonglioma brain surgery, or in good health (not recorded which). The CDR3 loop is CSASVSMNTEAFF. The CDR3 DNA reads TGCAGTGCTAGCGTTTCAATGAACACTGAAGCTTTCTTT.